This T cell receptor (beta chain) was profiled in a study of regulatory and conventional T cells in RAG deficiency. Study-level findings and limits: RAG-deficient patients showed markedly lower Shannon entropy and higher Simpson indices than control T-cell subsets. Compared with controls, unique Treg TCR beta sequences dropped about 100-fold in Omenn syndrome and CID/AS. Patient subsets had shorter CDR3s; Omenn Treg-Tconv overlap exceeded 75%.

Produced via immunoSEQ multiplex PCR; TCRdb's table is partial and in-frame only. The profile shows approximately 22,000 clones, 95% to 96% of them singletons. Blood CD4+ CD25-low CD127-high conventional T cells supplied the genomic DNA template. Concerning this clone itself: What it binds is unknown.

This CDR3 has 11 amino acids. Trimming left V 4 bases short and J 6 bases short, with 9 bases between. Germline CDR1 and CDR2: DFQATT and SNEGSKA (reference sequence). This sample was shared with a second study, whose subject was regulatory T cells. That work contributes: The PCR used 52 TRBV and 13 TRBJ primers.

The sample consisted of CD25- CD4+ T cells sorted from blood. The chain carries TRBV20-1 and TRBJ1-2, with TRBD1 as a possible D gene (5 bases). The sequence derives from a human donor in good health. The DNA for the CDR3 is TGCAGTGCTATAAGGGGTAATGGCTACACCTTC. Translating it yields CSAIRGNGYTF.